This T cell receptor (beta chain) was observed in a study of Ad26.COV2.S vaccination and SARS-CoV-2 variants. Study results and caveats: An underestimation of total T cell responses may have resulted from the TCR breadth and depth analyses.

Points on this clone: What it recognizes is unknown.

As for treatment: 19 received Ad26.COV2.S at low or high dose, single or two shots; about five received placebo; per-sample allocation not given. On day 63 after the first injection, vaccine and placebo recipients gave samples. V gave up 5 bases and J gave up 2 bases; unmatched junction bases: 3. Germline V gene sequence: CDR1 SGHAT, CDR2 FQNNGV. The CDR3 consists of 15 residues. Sequenced by immunoSEQ multiplex PCR; TCRdb stores in-frame clones only, minus some. The data hold fewer than 300,000 clones, with about 87% observed a single time. This sequence was found in a person between 18 and 60 years old who received the Ad26.COV2.S COVID-19 vaccine or a placebo. The sample in question was peripheral blood, obtained in a trial of Ad26.COV2.S vaccine versus placebo. The chain couples TRBV11-2 to TRBJ2-7; TRBD2 agrees at 13 bases. The CDR3 is CASSRLAGGTYEQYF. The DNA of the CDR3 is TGTGCCAGCAGCAGACTAGCGGGGGGAACCTACGAGCAGTACTTC.